This entry lists 3 T cell receptor beta chains sequenced from one sample in a study of control samples from healthy donors and cancer patients (dated by TCRdb to the early 2020s). Library construction relied on the immunoSEQ multiplex PCR assay. TCRdb retrieved this table from immuneACCESS and kept in-frame rearrangements only. Not all clones are present; in checked studies, unresolved V genes account for under half, and no reason is known for the remainder. In this sample the table shows 150,000 to 200,000 clones, under 95% of which occur a single time. Of the sample, 1.1% to 1.5% is held by the ten largest clones. Source material: blood. These receptors all stem from a woman aged 18 to 35 in good health.

This clone turned up a few times. V usage is TRBV28 and J usage is TRBJ1-1, with D maybe TRBD1 (5 bases). CDR3 length equals 16 residues. V was shortened by 6 bases and J by 4 bases, with 21 bases between the two germline ends. The germline CDR1 and CDR2 sequences are MDHEN and SYDVKM. The CDR3 DNA is TGTGCCAGCAGCCATGGCGGGGGGGGAGGTGGCACTGAAGCTTTCTTT. This gives the protein CASSHGGGGGGTEAFF.

The V and J genes are TRBV14 and TRBJ1-5; D ambiguous. V was cut by 4 bases and J by 4 bases, with 8 bases left in between. This CDR3 is built from 13 residues. Germline V gives CDR1 SGHDN, CDR2 FVKESK. The CDR3 sequence: CASSLSLNQPQHF. The CDR3 coding sequence is TGTGCCAGCAGCCTTAGTCTGAATCAGCCCCAGCATTTT.

The chain is built from TRBV7-2 and TRBJ1-6; no definite D call. This CDR3 spans 15 amino acids. Germline CDR1 is SGHTA and CDR2 is FQGNSA. The germline V and J ends were trimmed by 7 bases and 6 bases, with 16 bases remaining between them. The CDR3 DNA is TGTGCCAGCACCGTCTTTTCCGCTTTTAATTCACCCCTCCACTTT. It specifies CASTVFSAFNSPLHF.